This T cell receptor beta chain was identified in a study of blood T cell repertoires in COVID-19. Study-wide context: Some COVID-19 samples were acute and others convalescent; all came from the United States, Italy and Spain. Sample material is recorded as cDNA or gDNA derived from T cells, B-cell-depleted T cells, or PBMCs.

The ends were cut back, 4 bases at V and 6 bases at J, with 20 bases in the middle. Per germline, CDR1 SGHDT and CDR2 YYEEEE. CDR3 length equals 16 residues. Authors' analysis steps: Amplifying reference gene primers gave estimates of nucleated cell counts. Produced via immunoSEQ multiplex PCR; TCRdb's table is partial and in-frame only. D and trimming come from the DNA, and the V and J calls and clone size come from that table. This sample yields about 180,000 clones, of which 70% to 90% are seen a single time; approximately 11% belongs to the top ten. This rearrangement joins TRBV5-6 to TRBJ1-5; weak D call: TRBD1 (6 bases). Sequencing input: peripheral blood. The clonotype was recovered from a human donor with active or convalescent COVID-19. The donor label of this sample is uncertain. The CDR3 region has the DNA TGTGCCAGCAGCACCGCGGGGGGCAGGGGTGGTCAGCCCCAGCATTTT. Translating gives CASSTAGGRGGQPQHF.